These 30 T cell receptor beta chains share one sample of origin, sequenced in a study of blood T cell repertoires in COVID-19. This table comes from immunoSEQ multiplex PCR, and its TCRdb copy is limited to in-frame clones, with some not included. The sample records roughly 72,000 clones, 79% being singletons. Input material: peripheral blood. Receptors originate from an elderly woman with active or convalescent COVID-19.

CDR3 bases: TGTGCCAGCAGTTCGGGACAGCAGTATAATTCACCCCTCCACTTT. Translated, it gives CASSSGQQYNSPLHF. The genes are TRBV28 and TRBJ1-6; 7 bases agree with TRBD1. The junction had 4 bases not matched to a gene; V was cut back by 4 bases and J by 4 bases. CDR1 and CDR2 from the germline V gene are MDHEN and SYDVKM. The CDR3 totals 15 residues.

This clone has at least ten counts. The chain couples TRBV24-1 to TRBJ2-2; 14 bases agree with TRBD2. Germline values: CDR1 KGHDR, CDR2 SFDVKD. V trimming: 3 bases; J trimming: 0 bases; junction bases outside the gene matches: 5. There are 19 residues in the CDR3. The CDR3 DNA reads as TGTGCCACCAGTGATGGGGGACTAGCGGGGGAAGCGAACACCGGGGAGCTGTTTTTT. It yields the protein CATSDGGLAGEANTGELFF.

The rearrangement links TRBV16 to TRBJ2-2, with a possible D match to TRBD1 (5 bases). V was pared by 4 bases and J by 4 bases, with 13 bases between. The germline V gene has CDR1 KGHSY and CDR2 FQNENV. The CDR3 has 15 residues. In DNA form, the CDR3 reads TGTGCCAGCAGCCTTCAGGGCGAGATCACCGGGGAGCTGTTTTTT. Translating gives CASSLQGEITGELFF.

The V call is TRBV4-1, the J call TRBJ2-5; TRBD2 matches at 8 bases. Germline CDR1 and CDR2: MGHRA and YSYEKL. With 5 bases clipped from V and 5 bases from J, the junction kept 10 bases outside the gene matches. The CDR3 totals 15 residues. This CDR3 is CASSYGGGDVETQYF. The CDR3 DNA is TGCGCCAGCAGCTACGGGGGGGGAGATGTTGAGACCCAGTACTTC.

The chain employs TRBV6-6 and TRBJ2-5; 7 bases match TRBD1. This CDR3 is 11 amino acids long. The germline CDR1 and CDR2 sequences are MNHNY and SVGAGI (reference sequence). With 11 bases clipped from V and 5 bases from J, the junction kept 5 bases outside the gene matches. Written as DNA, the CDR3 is TGTGCCTCATCAGGGGGTGAGACCCAGTACTTC. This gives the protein CASSGGETQYF.

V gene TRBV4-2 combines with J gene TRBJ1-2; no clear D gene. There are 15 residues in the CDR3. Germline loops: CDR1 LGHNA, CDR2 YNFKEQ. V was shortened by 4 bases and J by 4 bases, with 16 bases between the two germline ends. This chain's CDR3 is CASSLATGGGYGYTF. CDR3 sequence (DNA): TGTGCCAGCAGCCTAGCGACGGGAGGTGGCTATGGCTACACCTTC.

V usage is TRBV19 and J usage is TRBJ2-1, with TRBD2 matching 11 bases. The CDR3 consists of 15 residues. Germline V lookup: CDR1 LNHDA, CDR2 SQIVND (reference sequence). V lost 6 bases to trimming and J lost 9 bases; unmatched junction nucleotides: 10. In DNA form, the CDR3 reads TGTGCCAGTAGCACAACTAGCGGGAGTTGGGCTGAGCAGTTCTTC. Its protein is CASSTTSGSWAEQFF.

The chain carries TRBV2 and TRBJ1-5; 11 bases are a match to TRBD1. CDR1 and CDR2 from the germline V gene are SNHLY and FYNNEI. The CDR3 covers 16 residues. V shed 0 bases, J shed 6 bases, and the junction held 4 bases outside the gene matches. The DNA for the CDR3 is TGTGCCAGCAGTGAAGCTGGACAGGGGGCTCTTCAGCCCCAGCATTTT. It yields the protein CASSEAGQGALQPQHF.

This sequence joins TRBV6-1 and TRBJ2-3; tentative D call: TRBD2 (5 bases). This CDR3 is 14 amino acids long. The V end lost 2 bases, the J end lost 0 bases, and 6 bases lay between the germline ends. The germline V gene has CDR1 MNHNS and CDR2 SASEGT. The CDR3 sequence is CASSERDSTDTQYF. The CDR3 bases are TGTGCCAGCAGTGAACGGGATAGCACAGATACGCAGTATTTT.

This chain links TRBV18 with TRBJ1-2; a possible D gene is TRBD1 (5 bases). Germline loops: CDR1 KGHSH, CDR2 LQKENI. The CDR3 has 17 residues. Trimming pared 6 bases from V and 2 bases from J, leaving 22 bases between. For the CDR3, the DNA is TGTGCCAGCTCGAACCTAGTCGTCCAGGGCCGAAACTATGGCTACACCTTC. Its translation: CASSNLVVQGRNYGYTF.

CDR3 sequence: CATSLGLAGGETQYF. The CDR3, as DNA: TGTGCCACCAGTCTAGGACTAGCGGGAGGAGAGACCCAGTACTTC. V gene TRBV24-1 combines with J gene TRBJ2-5; the match to TRBD2 covers 14 bases. V was pared by 6 bases and J by 4 bases, with 3 bases of the junction left unmatched. Germline-derived CDR1 and CDR2 are KGHDR and SFDVKD. This CDR3 has 15 residues.

The CDR3 here is CASSVGGSSYNEQFF. In DNA form, the CDR3 reads TGTGCCAGCAGTGTGGGCGGGAGCTCCTACAATGAGCAGTTCTTC. V gene TRBV2 combines with J gene TRBJ2-1, with TRBD2 matching over 7 bases. This CDR3 is 15 amino acids long. V lost 4 bases to trimming and J lost 0 bases; unmatched junction nucleotides: 3. Germline assignment: CDR1 SNHLY and CDR2 FYNNEI.

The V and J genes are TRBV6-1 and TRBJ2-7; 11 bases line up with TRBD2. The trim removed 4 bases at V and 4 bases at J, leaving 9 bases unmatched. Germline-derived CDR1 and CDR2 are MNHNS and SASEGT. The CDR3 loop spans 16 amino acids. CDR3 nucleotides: TGTGCCAGCAGTGGCGGGACTAGCGGCATTAGATACGAGCAGTACTTC. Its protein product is CASSGGTSGIRYEQYF.

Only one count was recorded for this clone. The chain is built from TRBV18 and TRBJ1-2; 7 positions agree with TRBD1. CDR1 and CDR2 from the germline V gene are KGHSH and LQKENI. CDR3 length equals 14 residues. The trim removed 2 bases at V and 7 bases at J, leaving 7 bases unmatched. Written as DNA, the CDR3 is TGTGCCAGCTCACCAGGAACAGGGGTTGTTGGCTACACCTTC. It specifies CASSPGTGVVGYTF.

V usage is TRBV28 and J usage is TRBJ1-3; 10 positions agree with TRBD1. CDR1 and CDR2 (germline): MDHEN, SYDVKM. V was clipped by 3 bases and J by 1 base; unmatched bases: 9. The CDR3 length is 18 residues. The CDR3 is CASSFRTGGADSGNTIYF. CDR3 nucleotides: TGTGCCAGCAGTTTTCGGACAGGGGGAGCAGATTCTGGAAACACCATATATTTT.

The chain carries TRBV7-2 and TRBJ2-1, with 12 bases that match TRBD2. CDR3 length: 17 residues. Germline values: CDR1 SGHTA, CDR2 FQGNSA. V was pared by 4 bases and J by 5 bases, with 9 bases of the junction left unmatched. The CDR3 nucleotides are TGTGCCAGCAGCTCGAAGACTAGCGGGGGAAAAAACAATGAGCAGTTCTTC. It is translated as CASSSKTSGGKNNEQFF.

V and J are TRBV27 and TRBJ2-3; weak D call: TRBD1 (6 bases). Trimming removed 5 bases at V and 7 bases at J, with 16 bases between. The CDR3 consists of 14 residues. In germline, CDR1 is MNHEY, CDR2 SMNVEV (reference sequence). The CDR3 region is CASSKSGQLNTQYF. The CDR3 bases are TGTGCCAGCAGTAAATCCGGACAGTTAAATACGCAGTATTTT.

The CDR3 sequence is CASSITGAYGYTF. DNA of the CDR3: TGTGCCAGTAGTATAACAGGGGCCTATGGCTACACCTTC. The chain carries TRBV19 and TRBJ1-2, with 7 nucleotides matching TRBD1. Trimming removed 2 bases from V and 4 bases from J; junction bases left unmatched: 1. The CDR3 totals 13 residues. Germline V gene data show CDR1 as LNHDA and CDR2 as SQIVND (reference sequence).

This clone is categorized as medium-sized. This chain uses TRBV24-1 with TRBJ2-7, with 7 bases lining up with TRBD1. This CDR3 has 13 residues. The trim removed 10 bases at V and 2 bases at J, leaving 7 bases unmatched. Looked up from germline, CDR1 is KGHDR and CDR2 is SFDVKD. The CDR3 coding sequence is TGTGCCACTCGAGGGGGCTCAACCTACGAGCAGTACTTC. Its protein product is CATRGGSTYEQYF.

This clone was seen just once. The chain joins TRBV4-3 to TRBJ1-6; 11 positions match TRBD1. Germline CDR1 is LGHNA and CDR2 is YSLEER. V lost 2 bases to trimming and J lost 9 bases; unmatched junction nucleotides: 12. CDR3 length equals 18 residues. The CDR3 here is CASSQQPGDRGFSSPLHF. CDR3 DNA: TGCGCCAGCAGCCAACAACCCGGGGACAGGGGGTTTAGTTCACCCCTCCACTTT.

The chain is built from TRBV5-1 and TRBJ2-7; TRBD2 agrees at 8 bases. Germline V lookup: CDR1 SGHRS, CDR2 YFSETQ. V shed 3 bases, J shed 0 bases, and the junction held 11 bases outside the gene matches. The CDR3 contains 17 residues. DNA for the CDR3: TGCGCCAGCAGCTCCCCGGGAGGGGGAGGGGGCTCCTACGAGCAGTACTTC. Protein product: CASSSPGGGGGSYEQYF.

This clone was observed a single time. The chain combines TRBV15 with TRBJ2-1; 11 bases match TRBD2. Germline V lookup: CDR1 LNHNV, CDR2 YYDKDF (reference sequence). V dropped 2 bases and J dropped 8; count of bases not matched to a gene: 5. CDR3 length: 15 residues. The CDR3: CATSRRLAGSYEQFF. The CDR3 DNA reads TGTGCCACCAGCAGAAGACTAGCGGGAAGCTATGAGCAGTTCTTC.

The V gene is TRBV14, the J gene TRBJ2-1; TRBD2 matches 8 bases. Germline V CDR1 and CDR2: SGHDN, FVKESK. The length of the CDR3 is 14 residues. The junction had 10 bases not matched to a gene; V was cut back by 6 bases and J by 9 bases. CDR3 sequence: CASSFAAGVTEQFF. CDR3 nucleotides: TGTGCCAGCAGTTTTGCAGCGGGAGTGACTGAGCAGTTCTTC.

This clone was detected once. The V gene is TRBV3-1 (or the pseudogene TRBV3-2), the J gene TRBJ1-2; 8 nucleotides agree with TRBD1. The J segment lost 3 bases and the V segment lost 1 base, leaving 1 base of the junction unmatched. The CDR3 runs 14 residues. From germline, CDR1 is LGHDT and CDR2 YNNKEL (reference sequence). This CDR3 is CASSQATGDYGYTF. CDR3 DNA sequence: TGTGCCAGCAGCCAAGCGACAGGGGACTATGGCTACACCTTC.

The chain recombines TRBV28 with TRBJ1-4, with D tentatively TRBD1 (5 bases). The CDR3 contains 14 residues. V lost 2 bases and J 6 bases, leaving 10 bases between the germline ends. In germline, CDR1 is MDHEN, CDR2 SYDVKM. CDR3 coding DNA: TGTGCCAGCAGTTTAGACAGTCGGGATGAAAAACTGTTTTTT. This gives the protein CASSLDSRDEKLFF. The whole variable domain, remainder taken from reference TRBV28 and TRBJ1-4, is DVKVTQSSRYLVKRTGEKVFLECVQDMDHENMFWYRQDPGLGLRLIYFSYDVKMKEKGDIPEGYSVSREKKERFSLILESASTNQTSMYLCASSLDSRDEKLFFGSGTQLSVL.

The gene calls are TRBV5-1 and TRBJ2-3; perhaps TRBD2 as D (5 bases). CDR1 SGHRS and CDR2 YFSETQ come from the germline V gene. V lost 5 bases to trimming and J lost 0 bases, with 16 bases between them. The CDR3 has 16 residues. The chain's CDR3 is CASRGTGDPSTDTQYF. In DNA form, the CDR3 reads TGCGCCAGCAGAGGCACCGGGGATCCTAGCACAGATACGCAGTATTTT.

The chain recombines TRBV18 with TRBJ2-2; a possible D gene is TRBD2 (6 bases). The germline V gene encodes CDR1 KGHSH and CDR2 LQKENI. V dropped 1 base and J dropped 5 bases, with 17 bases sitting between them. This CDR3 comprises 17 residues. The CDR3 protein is CASSPRLTSRRTGELFF. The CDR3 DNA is TGTGCCAGCTCACCACGGTTAACTAGCCGGCGAACCGGGGAGCTGTTTTTT.

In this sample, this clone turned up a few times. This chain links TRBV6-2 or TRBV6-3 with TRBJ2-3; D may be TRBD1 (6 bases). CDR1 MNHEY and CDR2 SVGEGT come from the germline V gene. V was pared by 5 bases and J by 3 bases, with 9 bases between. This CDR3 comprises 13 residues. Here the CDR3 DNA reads TGTGCCAGCAGTCGGCAGGGGACAGATACGCAGTATTTT. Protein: CASSRQGTDTQYF.

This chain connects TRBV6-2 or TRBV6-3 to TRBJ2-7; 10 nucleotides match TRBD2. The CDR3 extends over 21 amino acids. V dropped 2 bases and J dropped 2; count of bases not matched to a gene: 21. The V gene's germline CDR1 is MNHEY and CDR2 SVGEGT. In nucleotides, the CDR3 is TGTGCCAGCAGTTACCCCTCGCGGGGGGGCTCTAGCGGGAGTAACCCCTACGAGCAGTACTTC. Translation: CASSYPSRGGSSGSNPYEQYF.

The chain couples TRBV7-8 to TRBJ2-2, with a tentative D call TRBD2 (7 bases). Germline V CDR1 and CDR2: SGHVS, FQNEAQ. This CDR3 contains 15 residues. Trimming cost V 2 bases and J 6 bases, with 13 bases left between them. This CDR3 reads CASSLRGGAAGELFF. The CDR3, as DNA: TGTGCCAGCAGCTTACGTGGGGGGGCGGCCGGGGAGCTGTTTTTT.